Reported below is one T cell receptor (beta chain). The antigen remains undetermined. The method was immunoSEQ multiplex PCR; TCRdb's version includes in-frame clones alone and lacks a portion of them. This table has tens of thousands of clones, over 90% appearing once. This record belongs to a study of T cell clones after liver transplantation. Study in general: TCRbeta sequencing after a pre-transplant mixed lymphocyte reaction identified graft-donor-reactive clones, later tracked in post-transplant blood. Findings of the study overall: Conclusions were preliminary, with small, heterogeneous patient groups. Rather than being deleted, graft donor-reactive T cells may have moved into the graft.

CDR1 SNHLY and CDR2 FYNNEI come from the germline V gene. The CDR3 is 13 amino acids. The genes are TRBV2 and TRBJ1-2; no definite D call. The input for sequencing was CD4+ T cells from blood, taken approximately 25 months after liver transplant. The receptor was derived from a human patient who received a liver transplant. Some T cells may be the graft donor's. The CDR3 DNA is TGTGCTAATACCGGACGGAGCAACTATGGCTACACCTTC. Translated, it gives CANTGRSNYGYTF.